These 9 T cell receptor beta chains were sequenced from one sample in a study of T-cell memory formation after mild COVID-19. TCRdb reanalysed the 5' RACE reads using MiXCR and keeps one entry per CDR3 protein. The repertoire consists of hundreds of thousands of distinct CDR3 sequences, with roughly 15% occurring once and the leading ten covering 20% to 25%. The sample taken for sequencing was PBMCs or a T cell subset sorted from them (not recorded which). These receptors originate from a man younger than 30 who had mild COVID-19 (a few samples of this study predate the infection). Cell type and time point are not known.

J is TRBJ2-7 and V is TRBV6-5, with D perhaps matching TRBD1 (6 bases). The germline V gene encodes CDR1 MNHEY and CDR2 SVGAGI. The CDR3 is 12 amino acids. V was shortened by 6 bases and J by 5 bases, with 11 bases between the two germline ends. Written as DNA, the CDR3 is TGTGCCAGCAGCAATCGACAGGACGAGCAGTACTTC. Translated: CASSNRQDEQYF.

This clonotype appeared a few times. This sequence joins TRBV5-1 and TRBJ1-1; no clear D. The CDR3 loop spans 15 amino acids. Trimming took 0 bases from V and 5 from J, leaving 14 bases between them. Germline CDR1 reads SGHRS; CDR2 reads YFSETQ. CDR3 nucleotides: TGCGCCAGCAGCTTGGCCCTTCTCCTCGGGACTGAAGCTTTCTTT. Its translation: CASSLALLLGTEAFF.

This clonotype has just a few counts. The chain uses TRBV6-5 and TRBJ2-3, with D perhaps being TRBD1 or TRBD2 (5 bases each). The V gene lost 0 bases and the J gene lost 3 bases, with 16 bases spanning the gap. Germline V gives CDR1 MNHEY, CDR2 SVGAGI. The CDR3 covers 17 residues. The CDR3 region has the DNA TGTGCCAGCAGTTACTCGGGGACGGATGGCCCTACAGATACGCAGTATTTT. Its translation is CASSYSGTDGPTDTQYF.

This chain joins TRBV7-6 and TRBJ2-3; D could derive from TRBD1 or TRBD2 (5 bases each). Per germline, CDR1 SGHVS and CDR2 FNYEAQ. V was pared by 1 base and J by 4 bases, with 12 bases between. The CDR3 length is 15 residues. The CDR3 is CASSLGGGLADTQYF. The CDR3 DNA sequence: TGTGCCAGCAGCTTAGGTGGGGGTTTGGCAGATACGCAGTATTTT.

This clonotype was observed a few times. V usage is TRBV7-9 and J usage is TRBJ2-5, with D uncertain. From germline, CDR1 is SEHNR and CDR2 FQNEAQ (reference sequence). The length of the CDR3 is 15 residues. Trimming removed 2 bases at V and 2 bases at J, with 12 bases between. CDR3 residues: CASSLLEHFQETQYF. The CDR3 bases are TGTGCCAGCAGCTTACTAGAGCACTTTCAAGAGACCCAGTACTTC.

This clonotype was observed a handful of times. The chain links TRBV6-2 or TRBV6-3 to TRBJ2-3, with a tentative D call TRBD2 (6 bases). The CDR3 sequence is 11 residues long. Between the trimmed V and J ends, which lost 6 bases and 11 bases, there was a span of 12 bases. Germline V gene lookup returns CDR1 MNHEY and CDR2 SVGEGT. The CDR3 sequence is CASSLDGGQYF. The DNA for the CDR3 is TGTGCCAGCAGCCTAGACGGGGGGCAGTATTTT.

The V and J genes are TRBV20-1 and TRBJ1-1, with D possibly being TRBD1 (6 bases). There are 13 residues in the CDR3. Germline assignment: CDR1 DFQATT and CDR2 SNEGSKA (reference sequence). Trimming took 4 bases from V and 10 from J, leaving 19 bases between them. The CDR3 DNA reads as TGCAGTGCTACCCTACAGGGCCCTTGGGGAGCTTTCTTT. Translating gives CSATLQGPWGAFF.

This chain's CDR3 is CSARGQRGEQYV. The CDR3, as DNA: TGCAGTGCCCGGGGACAGAGGGGCGAGCAGTACGTC. The rearrangement uses TRBV20-1 and TRBJ2-7; 7 positions agree with TRBD1. The CDR3 totals 12 residues. V trimming: 6 bases; J trimming: 6 bases; junction bases outside the gene matches: 8. CDR1 and CDR2 from the germline V gene are DFQATT and SNEGSKA (reference sequence).

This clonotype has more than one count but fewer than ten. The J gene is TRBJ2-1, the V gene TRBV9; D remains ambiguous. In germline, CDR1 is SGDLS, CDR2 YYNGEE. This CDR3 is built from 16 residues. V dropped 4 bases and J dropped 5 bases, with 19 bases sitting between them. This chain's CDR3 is CASSTPTGTRDNEQFF. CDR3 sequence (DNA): TGTGCCAGCAGCACTCCCACGGGTACTCGGGACAATGAGCAGTTCTTC.